This T cell receptor (beta chain) comes out of a study of T cells in Graves' hyperthyroidism and ophthalmopathy. As concerns this clonotype: A much larger clone lies one base from this, so it may be a read error. Since the CDR3 does not end with the conserved phenylalanine or tryptophan, this likely comes from a read error.

V lost 3 bases to trimming and J lost 2 bases; unmatched junction nucleotides: 9. The CDR3 length is 16 residues. Germline V gene sequence: CDR1 ENHRY, CDR2 SYGVKD. Clinical symptoms, serum thyroxine and TRAb, thyroid ultrasound and orbital computed tomography together formed the diagnostic basis. The source of the PBMCs was around 10 ml of fresh peripheral blood. RNA transcripts yielded amplified TCR beta CDR3 regions. HTBI primers were employed in a first-round RT-PCR of the TCR CDR3. TCRdb itself ran the multiplex PCR reads through MiXCR, one entry per CDR3 protein. Of a few hundred thousand distinct CDR3 sequences in the sample, about 14% were seen once.

What was sequenced was blood. The source of this sequence is a woman aged 25 to 39 with Graves' ophthalmopathy. The V gene is TRBV10-3, the J gene TRBJ2-7, with 8 positions matching TRBD1. CDR3 in amino acids: CAISDGQGNPTYEQYL. CDR3 sequence (DNA): TGTGCCATCAGTGATGGACAGGGAAACCCAACCTACGAGCAGTACCTC.